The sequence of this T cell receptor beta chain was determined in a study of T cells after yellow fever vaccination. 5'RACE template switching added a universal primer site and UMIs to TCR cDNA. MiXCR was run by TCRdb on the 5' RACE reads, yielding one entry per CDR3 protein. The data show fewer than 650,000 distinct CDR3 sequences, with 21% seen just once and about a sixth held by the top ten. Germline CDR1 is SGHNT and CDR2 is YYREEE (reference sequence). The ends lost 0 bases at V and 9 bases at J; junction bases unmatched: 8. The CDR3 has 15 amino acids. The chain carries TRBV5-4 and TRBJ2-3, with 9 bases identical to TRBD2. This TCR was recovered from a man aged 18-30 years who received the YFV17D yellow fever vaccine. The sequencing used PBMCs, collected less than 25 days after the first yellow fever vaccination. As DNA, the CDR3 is TGTGCCAGCAGCTTGGGTGGTGCGGGGGGGCAGACGCAGTATTTT. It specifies CASSLGGAGGQTQYF.